The 16 T cell receptor beta chains reported below all come from one sample, sequenced in a study of T cell responses to AZD1222 COVID-19 vaccine. Sequencing used immunoSEQ multiplex PCR; TCRdb keeps in-frame clones, though not all of them. The table records around 94,000 clones, around nine tenths of them present only once. The specimen comprised peripheral blood, sampled on day 0 of AZD1222 vaccination. Every receptor here comes from an adult in good health.

The CDR3 loop is CASEGTEIYNEQFF. CDR3 bases: TGTGCCAGCGAGGGGACGGAGATCTACAATGAGCAGTTCTTC. V usage is TRBV27 and J usage is TRBJ2-1; D may be TRBD1 or TRBD2 (5 bases each). Trimming shortened V by 8 bases and J by 3 bases, and 14 bases separated the two germline ends. Germline V gene lookup returns CDR1 MNHEY and CDR2 SMNVEV (reference sequence). CDR3 length: 14 amino acids.

The gene calls are TRBV7-9 and TRBJ1-2; 11 bases line up with TRBD1. Germline values: CDR1 SEHNR, CDR2 FQNEAQ (reference sequence). The CDR3 covers 16 residues. V dropped 5 bases and J dropped 0; count of bases not matched to a gene: 5. CDR3 protein: CASSTGGQGANYGYTF. The DNA of the CDR3 is TGTGCCAGCAGCACCGGGGGACAGGGGGCTAACTATGGCTACACCTTC.

The chain joins TRBV12-3 or TRBV12-4 to TRBJ1-1; 7 nucleotides agree with TRBD1. V lost 7 bases to trimming and J lost 5 bases; unmatched junction nucleotides: 7. This CDR3 region has 13 residues. CDR3 sequence reads: CASTTTGRTEAFF. The CDR3 coding sequence is TGTGCCAGCACCACGACAGGGAGGACTGAAGCTTTCTTT.

This clone was seen just once. V and J are TRBV7-3 and TRBJ1-1; D is possibly TRBD1 (6 bases). Germline V gives CDR1 SGHTA, CDR2 FQGTGA. This CDR3 contains 13 residues. Trimming removed 6 bases at V and 4 bases at J, with 12 bases between. In DNA, the CDR3 is TGTGCCAGCAGTTTACAGGGTCCCACTGAAGCTTTCTTT. It specifies CASSLQGPTEAFF.

The chain has TRBV6-5 and TRBJ1-2; no definite D call. This CDR3 is built from 14 residues. V was shortened by 2 bases and J by 4 bases, with 11 bases between the two germline ends. From germline, CDR1 is MNHEY and CDR2 SVGAGI. Here the CDR3 DNA reads TGTGCCAGCAGTTACGATCACATCAGCTATGGCTACACCTTC. Amino acid sequence: CASSYDHISYGYTF.

V and J are TRBV19 and TRBJ2-3; 10 bases are shared with TRBD1. The CDR3 totals 16 residues. V was clipped by 4 bases and J by 7 bases; unmatched bases: 11. The germline V gene encodes CDR1 LNHDA and CDR2 SQIVND (reference sequence). The CDR3 DNA reads TGTGCCAGTAGTAAACGGACAGGGGGTGATGGTAATACGCAGTATTTT. It codes for CASSKRTGGDGNTQYF. The full variable domain, its missing parts supplied by reference TRBV19 and TRBJ2-3, is DGGITQSPKYLFRKEGQNVTLSCEQNLNHDAMYWYRQDPGQGLRLIYYSQIVNDFQKGDIAEGYSVSREKKESFPLTVTSAQKNPTAFYLCASSKRTGGDGNTQYFGPGTRLTVL.

The chain joins TRBV5-6 to TRBJ1-2; D not resolved. The CDR3 is 12 residues long. Germline CDR1 reads SGHDT; CDR2 reads YYEEEE. The germline V and J ends were trimmed by 4 bases and 1 base, with 5 bases remaining between them. CDR3 DNA: TGTGCCAGCAGCGCAGATAACTATGGCTACACCTTC. Residues: CASSADNYGYTF. Drawing the rest from reference TRBV5-6 and TRBJ1-2, the complete variable domain is DAGVTQSPTHLIKTRGQQVTLRCSPKSGHDTVSWYQQALGQGPQFIFQYYEEEERQRGNFPDRFSGHQFPNYSSELNVNALLLGDSALYLCASSADNYGYTFGSGTRLTVV.

The CDR3 coding sequence is TGTGCCTGGAGTGGGGGAGGGGCCGGGGAGCTGTTTTTT. This translates into CAWSGGGAGELFF. The V call is TRBV30, the J call TRBJ2-2; the match to TRBD2 covers 7 bases. The germline gives CDR1 GTSNPN, CDR2 SVGIG (reference sequence). The ends lost 1 base at V and 6 bases at J; junction bases unmatched: 2. The CDR3 consists of 13 residues.

The rearrangement joins TRBV5-6 to TRBJ1-5; 8 bases map to TRBD1. Germline loops: CDR1 SGHDT, CDR2 YYEEEE. V trimming: 4 bases; J trimming: 6 bases; junction bases outside the gene matches: 18. CDR3 size: 18 residues. CDR3 in DNA: TGTGCCAGCAGCCAGGTGGGAGGACAGGGAAGAGGTGGTCAGCCCCAGCATTTT. Translated, it gives CASSQVGGQGRGGQPQHF.

Only one count was recorded for this clone. V and J are TRBV18 and TRBJ1-2, with no clear D. Germline CDR1 reads KGHSH; CDR2 reads LQKENI. Trimming removed 1 base from V and 7 bases from J, with 13 bases in between. The CDR3 extends over 14 amino acids. DNA of the CDR3: TGTGCCAGCTCACCACAGTCGGAAGGTTTTGGCTACACCTTC. This codes for CASSPQSEGFGYTF.

The rearrangement links TRBV7-2 to TRBJ2-1, with D possibly matching TRBD1 (5 bases). With 0 bases removed from V and 13 bases from J, the gap between germline ends came to 13 bases. From germline, CDR1 is SGHTA and CDR2 FQGNSA. The CDR3 covers 13 residues. CDR3 sequence (DNA): TGTGCCAGCAGCTTAGCGCAATACAGGAAACAGTTCTTC. Amino acids: CASSLAQYRKQFF.

This clone was seen only once. This chain links TRBV7-2 with TRBJ1-2, with D maybe TRBD1 (6 bases). CDR3 size: 15 residues. Germline-derived CDR1 and CDR2 are SGHTA and FQGNSA. V dropped 1 base and J dropped 3 bases, with 12 bases sitting between them. The CDR3 loop is CASSLDQGTHYGYTF. The CDR3 nucleotides read TGTGCCAGCAGCTTAGACCAGGGGACACACTATGGCTACACCTTC.

This chain connects TRBV27 to TRBJ1-6, with 9 nucleotides matching TRBD1. The germline gives CDR1 MNHEY, CDR2 SMNVEV (reference sequence). CDR3 length: 17 amino acids. With 6 bases clipped from V and 5 bases from J, the junction kept 11 bases outside the gene matches. CDR3 region: CASRSGQGSFHNSPLHF. The DNA of the CDR3 is TGTGCCAGCAGATCCGGACAGGGGAGTTTTCATAATTCACCCCTCCACTTT.

The gene calls are TRBV12-3 or TRBV12-4 and TRBJ1-1; a weak D match, TRBD1 (6 bases). This CDR3 is built from 13 residues. V was cut by 6 bases and J by 8 bases, with 16 bases left in between. Here the CDR3 reads CASSLRQESEAFF. For the CDR3, the DNA is TGTGCCAGCAGCCTCAGACAGGAGTCCGAAGCTTTCTTT.

This CDR3 is CASSTRIEGGRETQYF. The CDR3 DNA reads TGTGCCAGCAGCACTAGGATAGAAGGGGGCCGGGAGACCCAGTACTTC. The V gene is TRBV3-1 (or the pseudogene TRBV3-2), the J gene TRBJ2-5, with 7 bases aligning to TRBD1. The CDR3 is 16 residues long. Germline CDR1 reads LGHDT; CDR2 reads YNNKEL (reference sequence). Losses at the gene ends were 5 bases for V and 5 bases for J; bases not matched to a gene: 14.

This clone was seen just once. The J gene is TRBJ2-7, the V gene TRBV4-2; unclear D gene. CDR3 length equals 13 residues. Germline CDR1 LGHNA, CDR2 YNFKEQ. Trimming took 0 bases from V and 3 from J, leaving 6 bases between them. The CDR3 region is CASSQDRYYEQYF. CDR3 nucleotides: TGTGCCAGCAGCCAAGATCGGTACTACGAGCAGTACTTC.